The T cell receptor (beta chain) described here comes from a study of T cells after yellow fever vaccination. Study findings and constraints: Within FACS-sorted repertoires, abundant clonotypes contaminating from the bulk population could be present.

As for this clonotype: Its antigen is unidentified.

The CDR3 runs to 20 residues. Trimming took 4 bases from V and 0 from J; bases not matched to a gene: 13. CDR1 is SGHVS, CDR2 FNYEAQ, per germline. Synthesis of TCR cDNA relied on 5'RACE template switching, which attached a universal primer site and UMIs. TCRdb reprocessed the 5' RACE reads via MiXCR and lists one record per CDR3 protein. The table records 450,000 to 550,000 distinct CDR3 sequences, around a fifth of them present only once. V and J are TRBV7-6 and TRBJ1-6, with 9 bases fitting TRBD1. The TCR sequence derives from a man between 18 and 29 years old who received the YFV17D yellow fever vaccine. Sequencing used PBMCs, obtained 21 days after the first yellow fever vaccination. DNA of the CDR3: TGTGCCAGCAGCTCCACCCCGGGACAGGGTTTTCTCTCCTATAATTCACCCCTCCACTTT. Protein sequence: CASSSTPGQGFLSYNSPLHF.